Each of the 4 T cell receptor beta chains below was sequenced from the same sample in a study of shared clonotypes between healthy human individuals. Sequencing was performed with immunoSEQ multiplex PCR; in TCRdb, only in-frame clones are kept and a portion is missing. The sample has 1.5 million to 2.5 million clones, about 95% seen once. As defined, naive CD8 cells were CD45RO-negative and positively selected for CCR7, with terminally differentiated effector memory CD45RA+ cells excluded. Sequences were obtained from naive CD8+ T cells sorted from blood. These receptor sequences come from a man aged 18 to 30 in good health.

The rearrangement joins TRBV6-5 to TRBJ2-7, with a tentative D call TRBD2 (6 bases). The CDR3 consists of 14 residues. V gave up 5 bases and J gave up 7 bases, with 18 bases separating them. The germline V gene encodes CDR1 MNHEY and CDR2 SVGAGI. Written as DNA, the CDR3 is TGTGCCAGCAGTGTAAGCGGGCTCATTGGAGAGCAGTACTTC. Translation gives CASSVSGLIGEQYF.

This chain uses TRBV7-9 with TRBJ2-5, with a tentative D call TRBD2 (7 bases). Germline assignment: CDR1 SEHNR and CDR2 FQNEAQ (reference sequence). This CDR3 comprises 12 residues. Trimming took off 8 bases at V and 4 bases at J, with 11 bases between the two ends. CDR3 sequence: CASGGAIETQYF. CDR3 DNA sequence: TGTGCCAGCGGGGGGGCCATAGAGACCCAGTACTTC. The variable domain in full, with the rest retrieved from reference TRBV7-9 and TRBJ2-5, is DTGVSQNPRHKITKRGQNVTFRCDPISEHNRLYWYRQTLGQGPEFLTYFQNEAQLEKSRLLSDRFSAERPKGSFSTLEIQRTEQGDSAMYLCASGGAIETQYFGPGTRLLVL.

The chain employs TRBV5-4 and TRBJ2-1; D perhaps matches TRBD2 (5 bases). Germline CDR1 and CDR2: SGHNT and YYREEE (reference sequence). The CDR3 length is 13 residues. Trimming cost V 3 bases and J 6 bases, with 10 bases left between them. CDR3 DNA sequence: TGTGCCAGCAGCTCGGTAGAGGGCAATGAGCAGTTCTTC. Residues: CASSSVEGNEQFF.

V and J are TRBV5-6 and TRBJ2-7; either TRBD1 or TRBD2 may fit D (5 bases each). Germline CDR1 reads SGHDT; CDR2 reads YYEEEE. V gave up 3 bases and J gave up 5 bases, with 15 bases separating them. The CDR3 is 14 amino acids. The CDR3 nucleotides read TGTGCCAGCAGCTGGGACGCCGAGGGAAACGAGCAGTACTTC. Translated, it gives CASSWDAEGNEQYF.